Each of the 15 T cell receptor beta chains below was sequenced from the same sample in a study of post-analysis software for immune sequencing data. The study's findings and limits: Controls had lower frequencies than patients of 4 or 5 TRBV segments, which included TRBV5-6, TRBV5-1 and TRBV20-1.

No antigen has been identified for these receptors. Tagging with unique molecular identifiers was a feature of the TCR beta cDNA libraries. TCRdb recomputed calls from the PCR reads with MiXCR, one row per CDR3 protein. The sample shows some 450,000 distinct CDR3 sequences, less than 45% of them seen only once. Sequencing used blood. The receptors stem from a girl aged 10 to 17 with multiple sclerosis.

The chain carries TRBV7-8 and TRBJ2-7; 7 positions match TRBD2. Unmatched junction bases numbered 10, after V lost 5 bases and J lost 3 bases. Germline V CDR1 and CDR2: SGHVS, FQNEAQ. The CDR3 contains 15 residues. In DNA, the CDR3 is TGTGCCAGCAGCCCGCGGGGAGGGGTCGGCTACGAGCAGTACTTC. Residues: CASSPRGGVGYEQYF. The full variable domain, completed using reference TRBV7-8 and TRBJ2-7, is GAGVSQSPRYKVAKRGQDVALRCDPISGHVSLFWYQQALGQGPEFLTYFQNEAQLDKSGLPSDRFFAERPEGSVSTLKIQRTQQEDSAVYLCASSPRGGVGYEQYFGPGTRLTVT.

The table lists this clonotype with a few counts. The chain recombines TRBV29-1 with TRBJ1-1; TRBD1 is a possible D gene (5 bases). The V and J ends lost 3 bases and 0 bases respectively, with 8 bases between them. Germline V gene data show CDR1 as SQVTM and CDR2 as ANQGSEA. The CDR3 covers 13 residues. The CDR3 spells CSVEGLLNTEAFF. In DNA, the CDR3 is TGCAGCGTTGAGGGACTTTTGAACACTGAAGCTTTCTTT.

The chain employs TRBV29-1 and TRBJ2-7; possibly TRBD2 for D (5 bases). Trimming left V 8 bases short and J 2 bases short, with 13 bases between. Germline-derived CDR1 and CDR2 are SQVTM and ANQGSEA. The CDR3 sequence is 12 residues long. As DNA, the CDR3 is TGCAGCATTGTAGTCGGGACCTACGAGCAGTACTTC. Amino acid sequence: CSIVVGTYEQYF.

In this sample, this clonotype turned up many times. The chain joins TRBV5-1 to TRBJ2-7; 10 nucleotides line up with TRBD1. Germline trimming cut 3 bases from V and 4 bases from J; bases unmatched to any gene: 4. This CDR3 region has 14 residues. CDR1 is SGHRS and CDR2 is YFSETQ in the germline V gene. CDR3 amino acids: CASSWGQGTYEQYF. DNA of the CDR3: TGCGCCAGCAGCTGGGGACAGGGGACATACGAGCAGTACTTC.

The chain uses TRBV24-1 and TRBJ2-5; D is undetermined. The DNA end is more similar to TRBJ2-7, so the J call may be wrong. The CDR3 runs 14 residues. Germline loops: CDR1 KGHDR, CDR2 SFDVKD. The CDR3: CATSESWNSYEQYF. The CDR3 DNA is TGTGCCACCAGTGAGAGTTGGAACTCCTACGAGCAGTACTTC.

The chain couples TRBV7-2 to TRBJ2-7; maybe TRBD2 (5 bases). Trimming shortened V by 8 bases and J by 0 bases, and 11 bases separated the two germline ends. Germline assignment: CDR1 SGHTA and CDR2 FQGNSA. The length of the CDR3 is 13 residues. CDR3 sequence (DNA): TGTGCCAGCGGGAGCGGTAACTCCTACGAGCAGTACTTC. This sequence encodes CASGSGNSYEQYF.

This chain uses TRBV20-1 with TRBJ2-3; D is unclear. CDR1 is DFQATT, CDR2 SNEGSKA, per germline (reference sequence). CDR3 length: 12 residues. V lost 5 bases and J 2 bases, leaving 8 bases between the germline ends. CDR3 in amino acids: CSAPGNTDTQYF. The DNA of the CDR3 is TGCAGTGCTCCGGGTAACACAGATACGCAGTATTTT.

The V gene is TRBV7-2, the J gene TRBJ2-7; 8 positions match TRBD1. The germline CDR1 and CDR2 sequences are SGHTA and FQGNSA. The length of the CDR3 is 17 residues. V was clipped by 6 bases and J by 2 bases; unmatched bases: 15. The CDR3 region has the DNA TGTGCCAGCAGTCTAGGGGACAGGTGGGACTTGGCCTACGAGCAGTACTTC. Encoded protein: CASSLGDRWDLAYEQYF. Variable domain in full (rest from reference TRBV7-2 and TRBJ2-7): GAGVSQSPSNKVTEKGKDVELRCDPISGHTALYWYRQSLGQGLEFLIYFQGNSAPDKSGLPSDRFSAERTGGSVSTLTIQRTQQEDSAVYLCASSLGDRWDLAYEQYFGPGTRLTVT.

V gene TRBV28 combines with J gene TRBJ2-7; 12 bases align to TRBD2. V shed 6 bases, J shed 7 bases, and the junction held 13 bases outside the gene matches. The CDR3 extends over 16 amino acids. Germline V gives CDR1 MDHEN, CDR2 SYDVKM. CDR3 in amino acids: CASRQLRLAGVSEQYF. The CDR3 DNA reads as TGTGCCAGCAGACAACTCCGACTAGCGGGAGTGAGTGAGCAGTACTTC.

CDR3 loop: CASRPGPRQETQYF. CDR3 bases: TGTGCCAGCAGACCGGGACCGAGACAAGAGACCCAGTACTTC. V and J are TRBV28 and TRBJ2-5, with D perhaps being TRBD1 or TRBD2 (5 bases each). Looked up from germline, CDR1 is MDHEN and CDR2 is SYDVKM. The CDR3 is 14 residues long. V dropped 6 bases and J dropped 2 bases, with 13 bases sitting between them.

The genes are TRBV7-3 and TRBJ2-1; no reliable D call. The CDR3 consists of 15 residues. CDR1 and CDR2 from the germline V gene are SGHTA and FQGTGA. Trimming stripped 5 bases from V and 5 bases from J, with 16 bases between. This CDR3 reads CASSLRSRADNEQFF. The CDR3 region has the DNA TGTGCCAGCAGCCTAAGGTCTAGGGCCGACAATGAGCAGTTCTTC.

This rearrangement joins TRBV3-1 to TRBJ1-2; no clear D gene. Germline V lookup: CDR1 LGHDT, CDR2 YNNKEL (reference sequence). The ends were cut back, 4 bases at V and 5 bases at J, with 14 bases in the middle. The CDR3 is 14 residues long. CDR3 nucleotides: TGTGCCAGCAGCCGAGAAGAACGGGGTTATGGCTACACCTTC. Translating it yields CASSREERGYGYTF.

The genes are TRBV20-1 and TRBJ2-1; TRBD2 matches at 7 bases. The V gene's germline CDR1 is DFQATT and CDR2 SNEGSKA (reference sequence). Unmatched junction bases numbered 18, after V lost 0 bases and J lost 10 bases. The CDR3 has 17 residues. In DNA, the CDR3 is TGCAGTGCTAGAGAAGGGAGGGGACGATCCGGTGGATACGAGCAGTTCTTC. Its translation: CSAREGRGRSGGYEQFF.

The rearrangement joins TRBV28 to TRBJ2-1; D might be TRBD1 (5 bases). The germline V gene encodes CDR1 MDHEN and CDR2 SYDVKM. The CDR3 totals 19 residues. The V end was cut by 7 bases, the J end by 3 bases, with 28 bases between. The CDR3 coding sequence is TGTGCCAGCATCGCACCCCGGATATCAAACAGGAGATACTACAATGAGCAGTTCTTC. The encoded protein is CASIAPRISNRRYYNEQFF.

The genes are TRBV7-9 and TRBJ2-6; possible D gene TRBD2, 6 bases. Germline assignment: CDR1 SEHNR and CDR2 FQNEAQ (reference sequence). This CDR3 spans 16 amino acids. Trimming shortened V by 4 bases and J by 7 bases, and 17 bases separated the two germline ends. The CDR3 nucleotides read TGTGCCAGCAGCTCCTATTTGCGGAGGGCCGCCAACGTCCTGACTTTC. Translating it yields CASSSYLRRAANVLTF.